This T cell receptor beta chain was found in a study of intratumoral heterogeneity in liver cancer. Background on the whole study: In the full cohort of 14 patients, the median age was approximately 63 years and the majority of patients were male. To investigate intratumor heterogeneity, the study integrated RNA-seq, DNA sequencing, TCR-seq and SNP array data drawn from multiple regions of hepatocellular carcinoma specimens. The overall cohort comprised roughly 71 multiregional samples from around 15 HCC patients, with 50 to 55 tumoral and approximately 20 adjacent nontumoral regions.

Using the immunoSEQ assay, the TCR beta chain CDR3 regions were sequenced from genomic DNA. Primers annealing to V and J segments amplified rearranged VDJ segments. Under the source paper's analysis protocol: The ImmunoSeq Analyzer software was used to calculate clonality and richness metrics. To find clones with differing abundance between regions, Fisher's exact test was applied together with a beta-binomial method for extra stringency. TCRdb took this table from immuneACCESS and kept in-frame rearrangements with V and J called. Such tables lack part of the clones; where checked against another copy, unresolved V genes explain under half of the gap, and the rest is unexplained. V, J and clone size derive from that table, while D and trimming were established from the DNA sequence. Here the sample has just over 20,000 clones; approximately 70% occur a single time. The top ten clones comprise roughly 17% of the sample.

Study-wide conclusions, independent of this receptor: The authors noted a relatively low number of patients and under-sampled tumor-infiltrating lymphocyte representation as limitations.

About this clone: Its recognized antigen is unknown. No much larger clonotype is one base removed from it; base qualities were not supplied.

CDR1 and CDR2 are drawn from the germline V gene: MNHEY, SVGEGT. The junction carries 16 bases between V and J, which are trimmed by 2 bases and 6 bases respectively. Including the terminal cysteine and phenylalanine, the CDR3 comprises 16 residues. Here the CDR3 DNA is all that survives: 48 bases in frame from base 1. Every patient had early-stage hepatocellular carcinoma and went to surgical resection without receiving any prior therapy. None of the sampled areas showed macroscopic evidence of necrosis or hemorrhage. In a couple of patients, TCR sequencing (ImmunoSeq) was performed on multiple regions. Frozen tissue samples from resection were taken at least 1 cm away from one another. The N label marked samples taken from nontumoral liver tissue adjacent to the tumor. The DNeasy blood and tissue kit was used to extract genomic DNA from bulk tissue.

This receptor chain uses TRBV6-2 or TRBV6-3 and TRBJ1-4; TRBD1 is possibly the D segment (5 matching bases). Sequenced here: tumor-adjacent normal tissue, sampled before any cancer treatment. The TCR was taken from a woman in her 70s with hepatocellular carcinoma. The CDR3 protein sequence reads: CASSYASPGPDEKLFF. The nucleotides are TGTGCCAGCAGTTACGCTAGTCCGGGGCCTGATGAAAAACTGTTTTTT.